This entry features one TCR beta chain sequence. TCR beta CDR3 amplification used RNA transcripts. Scientists carried out first-round RT-PCR using HTBI primers and then a second-round multiplex PCR. One entry per CDR3 protein results from TCRdb running MiXCR on the multiplex PCR reads. The sample includes 650,000 to 900,000 distinct CDR3 sequences, 35% to 50% of them seen just once. This entry belongs to a study of Graves' ophthalmopathy and Graves' hyperthyroidism. Losses at the gene ends were 4 bases for V and 3 bases for J; bases not matched to a gene: 0. Germline-derived CDR1 and CDR2 are SQVTM and ANQGSEA. The CDR3 is made up of 14 amino acids.

This sequence was found in an adult man with Graves' ophthalmopathy. The J gene is TRBJ2-3, the V gene TRBV29-1; TRBD2 aligns across 14 bases. Sequenced input: peripheral blood. CDR3 DNA sequence: TGCAGCGTTGGGACTAGCGGGAGGACAGATACGCAGTATTTT. The encoded protein is CSVGTSGRTDTQYF.